Below, 26 T cell receptor beta chains from the same sample are listed, as sequenced in a study of read filtering for tumor transcriptome and immune sequencing. Molecular barcoded adaptors covering alpha/delta and beta/gamma chains were used on 400 to 450 ng RNA. TCRdb re-called the reads with MiXCR, one entry per CDR3 protein. This sample has around 500 distinct CDR3 sequences, with roughly 80% found just once. Sequenced sample: a population of CD138-negative cells sorted from bone marrow. All receptors derive from a donor at least 40 years old with multiple myeloma. This table probably holds off-target reads from a library built for another chain.

Points on this clonotype: At one end, the junction sequence differs from germline, possibly due to a read error. The V call is TRBV6-6, the J call TRBJ2-7; the match to TRBD2 covers 8 bases. Germline V gives CDR1 MNHNY, CDR2 SVGAGI (reference sequence). The CDR3 has 18 residues. CDR3 DNA: TGTGCCAGCAGTTATAGTGGGATTGAGCGGGAGTGGTCCTACGAGCGGTACTTC. Residues: CASSYSGIEREWSYERYF.

The chain couples TRBV12-3 or TRBV12-4 to TRBJ2-1; D not resolved. Trimming pared 5 bases from V and 5 bases from J, leaving 10 bases between. The length of the CDR3 is 13 residues. The CDR3 region has the DNA TGTGCCAGCAGTAGGAACCTCCACAATGAGCAGTTCTTC. Its protein is CASSRNLHNEQFF.

The chain employs TRBV10-3 and TRBJ1-2, with a possible D match to TRBD1 (6 bases). CDR3 length: 14 residues. Trimming stripped 0 bases from V and 7 bases from J, with 12 bases between. Germline V gene sequence: CDR1 ENHRY, CDR2 SYGVKD. CDR3 coding DNA: TGTGCCATCAGTGAGTCGTCAGGGGCATTTGGCTACACCTTC. It specifies CAISESSGAFGYTF.

The chain carries TRBV3-1 and TRBJ2-1; 7 nucleotides align to TRBD2. The length of the CDR3 is 16 residues. Germline CDR1 is LGHDT and CDR2 is YNNKEL (reference sequence). V lost 4 bases to trimming and J lost 7 bases; unmatched junction nucleotides: 13. This chain's CDR3 is CASSPLGGSGFNEQFF. CDR3 nucleotides: TGTGCCAGCAGCCCTCTTGGCGGTAGCGGGTTTAATGAGCAGTTCTTC.

This clonotype was detected only once. The genes are TRBV20-1 and TRBJ2-1; D remains unclear. The CDR3 consists of 14 residues. With 3 bases removed from V and 0 bases from J, the gap between germline ends came to 9 bases. CDR1 and CDR2 (germline): DFQATT, SNEGSKA (reference sequence). This chain's CDR3 is CSARTLSSYNEQFF. Written as DNA, the CDR3 is TGCAGTGCTAGGACCCTGAGCTCCTACAATGAGCAGTTCTTC.

The J gene is TRBJ2-1, the V gene TRBV9; no clear D gene. The germline CDR1 and CDR2 sequences are SGDLS and YYNGEE. V lost 0 bases to trimming and J lost 8 bases, with 12 bases between them. There are 14 residues in the CDR3. The CDR3 nucleotides read TGTGCCAGCAGCGTAGGCGGAATCCCCGATGAGCAGTTCTTC. Its translation: CASSVGGIPDEQFF.

The chain recombines TRBV29-1 with TRBJ2-1; 11 positions match TRBD2. Germline values: CDR1 SQVTM, CDR2 ANQGSEA. V lost 7 bases to trimming and J lost 5 bases; unmatched junction nucleotides: 7. The CDR3 sequence is 14 residues long. CDR3 in amino acids: CSGTPGLADNEQFF. The CDR3 DNA reads as TGCAGCGGGACGCCGGGACTAGCGGACAATGAGCAGTTCTTC.

This chain connects TRBV15 to TRBJ2-3, with TRBD2 identical over 7 bases. Trimming took 5 bases from V and 2 from J; bases not matched to a gene: 7. Germline V gene data show CDR1 as LNHNV and CDR2 as YYDKDF (reference sequence). The CDR3 consists of 15 residues. The CDR3 DNA is TGTGCCACCAGCGGTGGACTAGTGGACACAGATACGCAGTATTTT. It translates to CATSGGLVDTDTQYF. Based on the CDR3 plus reference TRBV15 and TRBJ2-3, the full variable domain is DAMVIQNPRYQVTQFGKPVTLSCSQTLNHNVMYWYQQKSSQAPKLLFHYYDKDFNNEADTPDNFQSRRPNTSFCFLDIRSPGLGDTAMYLCATSGGLVDTDTQYFGPGTRLTVL.

This chain's CDR3 is CAISGTGAEQFF. The DNA for the CDR3 is TGTGCCATCAGTGGGACAGGGGCTGAGCAGTTCTTC. The chain carries TRBV10-3 and TRBJ2-1; 9 positions agree with TRBD1. The junction had 1 base not matched to a gene; V was cut back by 4 bases and J by 9 bases. Looked up from germline, CDR1 is ENHRY and CDR2 is SYGVKD. The CDR3 length is 12 residues.

The DNA of the CDR3 is TGTGCCGGCGGGGCCTCCTACAATGAGCAGTTCTTC. The encoded protein is CAGGASYNEQFF. The gene calls are TRBV6-1 and TRBJ2-1, with D tentatively TRBD2 (6 bases). V dropped 11 bases and J dropped 0 bases, with 8 bases sitting between them. CDR1 MNHNS and CDR2 SASEGT come from the germline V gene. This CDR3 spans 12 amino acids.

The CDR3 here is CASSQIDSNQPQHF. Here the CDR3 DNA reads TGCGCCAGCAGCCAAATAGATAGCAATCAGCCCCAGCATTTT. The J gene is TRBJ1-5, the V gene TRBV4-1; D remains ambiguous. The V gene lost 2 bases and the J gene lost 0 bases, with 5 bases spanning the gap. CDR3 length equals 14 residues. The germline gives CDR1 MGHRA, CDR2 YSYEKL.

The count of this clonotype is one. The chain employs TRBV21-1 and TRBJ2-4; the D call of TRBD2 is as the table states it, not checked on the DNA. TRBV21-1 is tagged as a pseudogene. This CDR3 is 17 amino acids long. The CDR3 here is CASSTGGTSGRGDIQYF. The CDR3 DNA is TGTGCCAGCAGCACGGGGGGGACTAGCGGGAGAGGTGACATTCAGTACTTC.

This clonotype is a singleton in its sample. The chain is built from TRBV7-9 and TRBJ2-7; TRBD1 matches at 9 bases. The CDR3 length is 14 residues. The germline CDR1 and CDR2 sequences are SEHNR and FQNEAQ (reference sequence). V lost 11 bases, J lost 6 bases, and 14 bases stayed unmatched. In DNA form, the CDR3 reads TGTGCCGGGATCCCGGGACAGGGATCCGGCGAGCAGTACTTC. Translation gives CAGIPGQGSGEQYF. The variable domain in full, with the rest retrieved from reference TRBV7-9 and TRBJ2-7, is DTGVSQNPRHKITKRGQNVTFRCDPISEHNRLYWYRQTLGQGPEFLTYFQNEAQLEKSRLLSDRFSAERPKGSFSTLEIQRTEQGDSAMYLCAGIPGQGSGEQYFGPGTRLTVT.

Here the CDR3 reads CSASGEIGEQYF. The CDR3, as DNA: TGCAGTGCCTCGGGGGAGATCGGGGAGCAGTACTTC. The rearrangement uses TRBV20-1 and TRBJ2-7; TRBD2 is a possible D gene (6 bases). V lost 6 bases to trimming and J lost 7 bases, with 16 bases between them. The CDR3 has 12 amino acids. CDR1 and CDR2 from the germline V gene are DFQATT and SNEGSKA (reference sequence).

The J gene is TRBJ2-7, the V gene TRBV20-1, with D perhaps matching TRBD1 (6 bases). The germline V gene encodes CDR1 DFQATT and CDR2 SNEGSKA (reference sequence). The CDR3 extends over 15 amino acids. The ends were cut back, 0 bases at V and 4 bases at J, with 16 bases in the middle. This CDR3 is CSAREGHPRNYEQYF. The DNA of the CDR3 is TGCAGTGCTAGAGAGGGACACCCCCGAAATTACGAGCAGTACTTC.

The genes are TRBV4-3 and TRBJ2-1, with TRBD2 matching 8 bases. Germline V gene sequence: CDR1 LGHNA, CDR2 YSLEER. Unmatched junction bases numbered 7, after V lost 4 bases and J lost 5 bases. The CDR3 contains 15 residues. In DNA, the CDR3 is TGCGCCAGCAGCCCGGGACTAGGGGGAAACAATGAGCAGTTCTTC. This translates into CASSPGLGGNNEQFF.

This chain connects TRBV6-1 to TRBJ2-7, with 8 positions matching TRBD1. Unmatched junction bases numbered 9, after V lost 8 bases and J lost 3 bases. This CDR3 has 14 residues. Germline values: CDR1 MNHNS, CDR2 SASEGT. The CDR3 region has the DNA TGTGCCAGCGGATTCGGGACAGGATTCTACGAGCAGTACTTC. Protein sequence: CASGFGTGFYEQYF.

The chain uses TRBV20-1 and TRBJ2-1; 9 bases agree with TRBD2. This CDR3 comprises 13 residues. V shed 6 bases and J 7 bases; nucleotides not matched to a gene: 7. Germline loops: CDR1 DFQATT, CDR2 SNEGSKA (reference sequence). CDR3 loop: CSARGGLANEQFF. In DNA, the CDR3 is TGCAGTGCCCGAGGTGGACTAGCGAATGAGCAGTTCTTC.

This chain links TRBV29-1 with TRBJ2-3, with unresolved D. This CDR3 contains 12 residues. V lost 4 bases, J lost 1 base, and 6 bases lay in between. Germline assignment: CDR1 SQVTM and CDR2 ANQGSEA. CDR3 sequence (DNA): TGCAGCGTTGTCTGGCGCACAGATACGCAGTATTTT. Translating it yields CSVVWRTDTQYF.

CDR3 sequence: CASSGAGGHYGYTF. The CDR3 DNA reads as TGCGCCAGCAGCGGGGCAGGAGGGCACTATGGCTACACCTTC. V is TRBV5-1 and J is TRBJ1-2, with a tentative D call TRBD1 (5 bases). V lost 4 bases and J 3 bases, leaving 13 bases between the germline ends. The CDR3 consists of 14 residues. Per germline, CDR1 SGHRS and CDR2 YFSETQ.

The rearrangement uses TRBV3-1 and TRBJ2-7; no clear D. The V end lost 0 bases, the J end lost 3 bases, and 6 bases lay between the germline ends. The length of the CDR3 is 13 residues. CDR1 and CDR2 (germline): LGHDT, YNNKEL (reference sequence). CDR3 amino acids: CASSQDWGYEQYF. In DNA form, the CDR3 reads TGTGCCAGCAGCCAAGATTGGGGCTACGAGCAGTACTTC.

The chain carries TRBV5-1 and TRBJ2-1, with D possibly being TRBD2 (5 bases). With 4 bases removed from V and 10 bases from J, the gap between germline ends came to 18 bases. Germline CDR1 SGHRS, CDR2 YFSETQ. The CDR3 runs to 14 residues. The chain's CDR3 is CASSQEWERREQFF. For the CDR3, the DNA is TGCGCCAGCAGCCAAGAATGGGAGAGGAGAGAGCAGTTCTTC.

The rearrangement uses TRBV6-2 or TRBV6-3 and TRBJ2-1; possibly TRBD1 for D (6 bases). The CDR3 has 16 amino acids. The V and J ends lost 0 bases and 7 bases respectively, with 16 bases between them. The germline CDR1 and CDR2 sequences are MNHEY and SVGEGT. The CDR3 protein is CASSYSRLGAGNEQFF. The CDR3 DNA is TGTGCCAGCAGTTACTCGAGGCTGGGGGCCGGAAATGAGCAGTTCTTC.

Notes on this clonotype: The junction does not match germline at one end; this may be a read error. This chain links TRBV7-9 with TRBJ2-5; 12 bases match TRBD2. The germline CDR1 and CDR2 sequences are SEHNR and FQNEAQ (reference sequence). CDR3 length: 14 amino acids. The CDR3 bases are TGTGCCAGCATCCTAGCGGGGGGGCAAGGGACCCAGTACTTC. Translation: CASILAGGQGTQYF. Looking up the rest from reference TRBV7-9 and TRBJ2-5 gives the full variable domain: DTGVSQNPRHKITKRGQNVTFRCDPISEHNRLYWYRQTLGQGPEFLTYFQNEAQLEKSRLLSDRFSAERPKGSFSTLEIQRTEQGDSAMYLCASILAGGQGTQYFGPGTRLLVL.

V is TRBV7-3 and J is TRBJ2-1, with TRBD2 matching over 8 bases. Germline values: CDR1 SGHTA, CDR2 FQGTGA. The V and J ends lost 5 bases and 6 bases, in that order; junction bases with no gene match: 3. This CDR3 has 13 amino acids. The CDR3 sequence is CASSATSVNEQFF. The CDR3 nucleotides read TGTGCCAGCAGCGCGACTAGCGTCAATGAGCAGTTCTTC.

A word on this clonotype: One junction end disagrees with the germline gene, perhaps due to a read error. The rearrangement joins TRBV7-8 to TRBJ2-3; D not resolved. The CDR3 is 15 residues long. The germline CDR1 and CDR2 sequences are SGHVS and FQNEAQ. The CDR3 loop is CASSLSGFSTDTQCF. The CDR3 region has the DNA TGTGCCAGCAGCTTATCCGGGTTTAGCACAGATACGCAGTGTTTT. Full variable domain (rest looked up from reference TRBV7-8 and TRBJ2-3): GAGVSQSPRYKVAKRGQDVALRCDPISGHVSLFWYQQALGQGPEFLTYFQNEAQLDKSGLPSDRFFAERPEGSVSTLKIQRTQQEDSAVYLCASSLSGFSTDTQCFGPGTRLTVL.